Following are 25 T cell receptor beta chains from one sample sequenced in a study of vaccination effects on CD4 cells after COVID-19. These receptors have no identified antigens. Profiled with immunoSEQ multiplex PCR; TCRdb holds only in-frame clones, not every one. Of 22,000 or so clones in the sample, around 75% were seen once. Expansion of antigen-specific CD4+ T cells with viral peptide pools was carried out by the ViraFEST assay before sequencing. Following an approximately 9-day culture, CD4+ T cells were purified. Sometime from March through December 2020, the person acquired a SARS-CoV-2 infection that PCR confirmed. Sequencing was performed on CD4+ T cells from PBMCs cultured with a peptide pool, taken before COVID-19 vaccination. These receptors all stem from a human donor who had a prior SARS-CoV-2 infection.

This chain links TRBV6-5 with TRBJ2-1; 11 positions match TRBD2. The CDR3 sequence is 15 residues long. Germline V gene lookup returns CDR1 MNHEY and CDR2 SVGAGI. Trimming at V came to 4 bases and at J to 4 bases, leaving 3 bases not matched to a gene. The DNA for the CDR3 is TGTGCCAGCAGTTCGACTAGCGGGGTTTACAATGAGCAGTTCTTC. As protein: CASSSTSGVYNEQFF.

The rearrangement joins TRBV7-6 to TRBJ2-3, with 9 nucleotides matching TRBD1. With 6 bases clipped from V and 3 bases from J, the junction kept 13 bases outside the gene matches. The germline CDR1 and CDR2 sequences are SGHVS and FNYEAQ. The CDR3 sequence is 17 residues long. The CDR3 sequence: CASSHKSGTGITDTQYF. The CDR3 DNA reads as TGTGCCAGCAGTCATAAATCCGGGACAGGGATAACAGATACGCAGTATTTT.

The chain couples TRBV7-3 to TRBJ2-5, with D perhaps TRBD2 (7 bases). The V gene's germline CDR1 is SGHTA and CDR2 FQGTGA. This CDR3 region has 17 residues. With 5 bases removed from V and 2 bases from J, the gap between germline ends came to 21 bases. CDR3 DNA: TGTGCCAGCAGCCCCGGGGGAGGGGGAGGGGTTCAAGAGACCCAGTACTTC. As protein: CASSPGGGGGVQETQYF.

This chain uses TRBV4-2 with TRBJ2-3, with D perhaps TRBD1 (5 bases). The CDR3 runs to 14 residues. Germline CDR1 is LGHNA and CDR2 is YNFKEQ. The ends were cut back, 8 bases at V and 3 bases at J, with 15 bases in the middle. The CDR3 DNA reads as TGTGCCAGCGGACAACCGATAGCAACAGATACGCAGTATTTT. Amino acids: CASGQPIATDTQYF.

The CDR3 DNA follows: TGTGCCAGCAGCCGCGCGGTAGCGGCACCGGAGCAGTACTTC. Translated, it gives CASSRAVAAPEQYF. This chain links TRBV11-3 with TRBJ2-7, with D possibly TRBD2 on 6 matching bases. Trimming left V 5 bases short and J 7 bases short, with 18 bases between. Looked up from germline, CDR1 is SGHNT and CDR2 is YENEEA. The CDR3 runs to 14 residues.

This chain joins TRBV5-6 and TRBJ2-7; 9 bases are a match to TRBD1. The CDR3 totals 15 residues. Germline V gives CDR1 SGHDT, CDR2 YYEEEE. The junction had 2 bases not matched to a gene; V was cut back by 0 bases and J by 1 base. The CDR3 DNA follows: TGTGCCAGCAGCTTGGAGGGGACAGGGTCCTACGAGCAGTACTTC. Translated, it gives CASSLEGTGSYEQYF.

V gene TRBV30 combines with J gene TRBJ1-2; 11 bases fit TRBD1. The CDR3 consists of 14 residues. CDR1 is GTSNPN and CDR2 is SVGIG in the germline V gene (reference sequence). The trim removed 5 bases at V and 8 bases at J, leaving 10 bases unmatched. In DNA, the CDR3 is TGTGCCTGGGAGGACAGGGGGCAAGGGTACGGCTACACCTTC. Amino acids: CAWEDRGQGYGYTF.

The chain carries TRBV3-1 (or the pseudogene TRBV3-2) and TRBJ1-2; D is unclear. Germline lookup yields CDR1 LGHDT and CDR2 YNNKEL (reference sequence). The ends were cut back, 2 bases at V and 4 bases at J, with 14 bases in the middle. This CDR3 has 15 amino acids. In nucleotides, the CDR3 is TGTGCCAGCAGCCAAAGCGGGATGTTCGGCTATGGCTACACCTTC. Residues: CASSQSGMFGYGYTF.

This chain connects TRBV5-1 to TRBJ2-5; 9 bases align to TRBD1. The V gene's germline CDR1 is SGHRS and CDR2 YFSETQ. The CDR3 is 14 residues long. The ends lost 5 bases at V and 5 bases at J; junction bases unmatched: 7. CDR3 in amino acids: CASRAQGAGETQYF. CDR3 in DNA: TGCGCCAGCAGGGCACAGGGGGCTGGGGAGACCCAGTACTTC.

The chain combines TRBV5-6 with TRBJ2-1; D remains ambiguous. CDR3 length equals 14 residues. CDR1 and CDR2 (germline): SGHDT, YYEEEE. Trimming shortened V by 0 bases and J by 8 bases, and 12 bases separated the two germline ends. For the CDR3, the DNA is TGTGCCAGCAGCTTGGCGGTTAGCAAAGATGAGCAGTTCTTC. It encodes CASSLAVSKDEQFF. Combining the CDR3 with reference TRBV5-6 and TRBJ2-1 gives the whole variable domain DAGVTQSPTHLIKTRGQQVTLRCSPKSGHDTVSWYQQALGQGPQFIFQYYEEEERQRGNFPDRFSGHQFPNYSSELNVNALLLGDSALYLCASSLAVSKDEQFFGPGTRLTVL.

The gene calls are TRBV30 and TRBJ2-5; D could derive from TRBD1 or TRBD2 (5 bases each). V was pared by 0 bases and J by 2 bases, with 13 bases between. Germline lookup yields CDR1 GTSNPN and CDR2 SVGIG (reference sequence). CDR3 length equals 15 residues. The CDR3 nucleotides read TGTGCCTGGAGTGTCCCCTCGGGGCTACAAGAGACCCAGTACTTC. Protein: CAWSVPSGLQETQYF.

CDR3 DNA: TGTGCCAGCAGCTCGACTAGCGGGAACGGTGATACGCAGTATTTT. It codes for CASSSTSGNGDTQYF. The rearrangement uses TRBV5-4 and TRBJ2-3; 11 bases match TRBD2. Germline CDR1 reads SGHNT; CDR2 reads YYREEE (reference sequence). This CDR3 has 15 residues. The junction had 6 bases not matched to a gene; V was cut back by 3 bases and J by 6 bases.

The chain joins TRBV5-3 to TRBJ2-2; 8 nucleotides line up with TRBD2. TRBV5-3 is labeled an ORF, and its function is uncertain. J lost 4 bases, V lost 4 bases, and 18 bases had no gene match. This CDR3 is 19 amino acids long. The CDR3 loop is CARSLSCGWWTSCTGELFF. The CDR3 DNA is TGTGCCAGAAGCCTATCGTGTGGTTGGTGGACTAGCTGCACCGGGGAGCTGTTTTTT.

The chain employs TRBV28 and TRBJ1-3; D may be TRBD1 (6 bases). Germline CDR1 is MDHEN and CDR2 is SYDVKM. The ends were cut back, 4 bases at V and 0 bases at J, with 10 bases in the middle. CDR3 size: 15 residues. CDR3: CASSSTGSSGNTIYF. In nucleotides, the CDR3 is TGTGCCAGCAGTTCTACAGGGAGCTCTGGAAACACCATATATTTT.

The count of this clone is one. This rearrangement joins TRBV11-3 to TRBJ1-1; D is unresolved. This CDR3 comprises 13 residues. Germline CDR1 and CDR2: SGHNT and YENEEA. Trimming stripped 3 bases from V and 1 base from J, with 6 bases between. The CDR3 reads CASSLRPNTEAFF. CDR3 coding DNA: TGTGCCAGCAGCTTGCGGCCGAACACTGAAGCTTTCTTT.

CDR3: CASSEVGLAPSTDTQYF. CDR3 nucleotide sequence: TGTGCCAGCAGTGAAGTGGGACTAGCCCCTAGCACAGATACGCAGTATTTT. The chain has TRBV2 and TRBJ2-3; TRBD2 matches 9 bases. Germline CDR1 reads SNHLY; CDR2 reads FYNNEI. This CDR3 contains 17 residues. The trim removed 1 base at V and 0 bases at J, leaving 5 bases unmatched. Full variable domain (missing parts from reference TRBV2 and TRBJ2-3): EPEVTQTPSHQVTQMGQEVILRCVPISNHLYFYWYRQILGQKVEFLVSFYNNEISEKSEIFDDQFSVERPDGSNFTLKIRSTKLEDSAMYFCASSEVGLAPSTDTQYFGPGTRLTVL.

This chain links TRBV5-1 with TRBJ2-1, with 8 bases identical to TRBD2. This CDR3 has 16 amino acids. J was trimmed by 4 bases and V by 2 bases; bases with no gene match: 8. The V gene's germline CDR1 is SGHRS and CDR2 YFSETQ. As DNA, the CDR3 is TGCGCCAGCAGCTTCATCGCGGGGGGACCGTACAATGAGCAGTTCTTC. The encoded protein is CASSFIAGGPYNEQFF.

The chain links TRBV5-4 to TRBJ2-6; 10 bases are a match to TRBD1. The ends lost 3 bases at V and 2 bases at J; junction bases unmatched: 8. Germline CDR1 is SGHNT and CDR2 is YYREEE (reference sequence). The CDR3 length is 18 residues. As DNA, the CDR3 is TGTGCCAGCAGCTCTGCCACGACAGGGGGCACTGGGGCCAACGTCCTGACTTTC. Protein product: CASSSATTGGTGANVLTF.

V gene TRBV14 combines with J gene TRBJ2-2; D is undetermined. The CDR3 totals 17 residues. V lost 1 base to trimming and J lost 0 bases, with 12 bases between them. CDR1 is SGHDN and CDR2 is FVKESK in the germline V gene. The CDR3 sequence is CASSQVVRNSNTGELFF. The CDR3 nucleotides are TGTGCCAGCAGCCAAGTTGTGCGAAACTCGAACACCGGGGAGCTGTTTTTT.

The table lists this clone with a few counts. The chain couples TRBV7-2 to TRBJ2-5, with D possibly TRBD1 on 5 matching bases. Germline V gene lookup returns CDR1 SGHTA and CDR2 FQGNSA. Trimming took 3 bases from V and 4 from J, leaving 9 bases between them. The CDR3 is made up of 13 amino acids. The CDR3 sequence: CASSFGQGETQYF. The DNA for the CDR3 is TGTGCCAGCAGCTTCGGACAAGGAGAGACCCAGTACTTC.

V is TRBV11-2 and J is TRBJ2-2; D possibly corresponds to TRBD2 (6 bases). Trimming removed 0 bases at V and 2 bases at J, with 13 bases between. The CDR3 is 17 amino acids. In germline, CDR1 is SGHAT, CDR2 FQNNGV. CDR3 sequence reads: CASSLDLARGNTGELFF. In nucleotides, the CDR3 is TGTGCCAGCAGCTTAGATCTTGCGCGGGGAAACACCGGGGAGCTGTTTTTT.

The rearrangement links TRBV11-2 to TRBJ2-5, with D possibly being TRBD1 (5 bases). V dropped 5 bases and J dropped 1 base, with 11 bases sitting between them. Germline CDR1 and CDR2: SGHAT and FQNNGV. CDR3 length: 14 residues. Here the CDR3 DNA reads TGTGCCAGCAGCCTAGGGGCGGTCCAAGAGACCCAGTACTTC. Translation: CASSLGAVQETQYF.

This sequence joins TRBV6-1 and TRBJ1-2, with D maybe TRBD1 (5 bases). Looked up from germline, CDR1 is MNHNS and CDR2 is SASEGT. The CDR3 extends over 13 amino acids. Trimming took off 3 bases at V and 3 bases at J, with 8 bases between the two ends. In nucleotides, the CDR3 is TGTGCCAGCAGTGAGGACACACACTATGGCTACACCTTC. The encoded protein is CASSEDTHYGYTF.

The rearrangement uses TRBV19 and TRBJ2-1, with TRBD2 matching over 10 bases. Germline CDR1 LNHDA, CDR2 SQIVND (reference sequence). The CDR3 is 15 amino acids. V shed 5 bases, J shed 4 bases, and the junction held 5 bases outside the gene matches. CDR3 nucleotides: TGTGCCAGTAGTTTTACTAGCGGGAATTACAATGAGCAGTTCTTC. This encodes CASSFTSGNYNEQFF.

J is TRBJ1-1 and V is TRBV9, with 7 bases aligning to TRBD1. Germline loops: CDR1 SGDLS, CDR2 YYNGEE. The junction had 4 bases not matched to a gene; V was cut back by 0 bases and J by 5 bases. The CDR3 spans 14 residues. CDR3 bases: TGTGCCAGCAGCGTAGGGGGACAGAAAACTGAAGCTTTCTTT. Its translation: CASSVGGQKTEAFF.